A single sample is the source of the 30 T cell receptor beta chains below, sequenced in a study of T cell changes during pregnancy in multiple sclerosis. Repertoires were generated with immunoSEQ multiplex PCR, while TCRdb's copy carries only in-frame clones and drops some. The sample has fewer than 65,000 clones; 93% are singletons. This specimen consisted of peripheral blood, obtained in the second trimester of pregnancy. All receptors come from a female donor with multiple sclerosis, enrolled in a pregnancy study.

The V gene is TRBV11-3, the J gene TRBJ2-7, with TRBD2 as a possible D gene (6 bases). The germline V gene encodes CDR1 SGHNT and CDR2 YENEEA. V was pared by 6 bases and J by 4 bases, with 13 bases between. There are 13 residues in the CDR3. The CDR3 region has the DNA TGTGCCAGCAGACAGGATGGGAGGTACGAGCAGTACTTC. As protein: CASRQDGRYEQYF. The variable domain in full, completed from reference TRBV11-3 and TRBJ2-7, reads EAGVVQSPRYKIIEKKQPVAFWCNPISGHNTLYWYLQNLGQGPELLIRYENEEAVDDSQLPKDRFSAERLKGVDSTLKIQPAELGDSAVYLCASRQDGRYEQYFGPGTRLTVT.

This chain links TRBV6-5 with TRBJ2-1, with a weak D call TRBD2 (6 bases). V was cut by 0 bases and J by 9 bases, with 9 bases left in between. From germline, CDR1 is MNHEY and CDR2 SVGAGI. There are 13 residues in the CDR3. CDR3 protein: CASSYSAGSEQFF. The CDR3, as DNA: TGTGCCAGCAGTTACTCTGCGGGGAGTGAGCAGTTCTTC.

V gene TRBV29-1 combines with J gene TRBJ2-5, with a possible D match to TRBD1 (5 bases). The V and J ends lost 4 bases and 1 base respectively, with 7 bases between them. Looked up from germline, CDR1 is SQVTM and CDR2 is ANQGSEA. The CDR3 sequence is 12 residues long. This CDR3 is CSVGGSQETQYF. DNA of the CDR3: TGCAGCGTTGGGGGCAGCCAAGAGACCCAGTACTTC.

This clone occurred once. The CDR3 nucleotides are TGTGCCAGCAGTTACTCGGGACAGGGGACGAATGCTTTCTTT. This codes for CASSYSGQGTNAFF. The chain is built from TRBV6-6 and TRBJ1-1, with 10 nucleotides matching TRBD1. The CDR3 extends over 14 amino acids. The germline V gene has CDR1 MNHNY and CDR2 SVGAGI (reference sequence). After removal of 0 bases from V and 11 bases from J, the junction contained 6 bases not matched to a gene.

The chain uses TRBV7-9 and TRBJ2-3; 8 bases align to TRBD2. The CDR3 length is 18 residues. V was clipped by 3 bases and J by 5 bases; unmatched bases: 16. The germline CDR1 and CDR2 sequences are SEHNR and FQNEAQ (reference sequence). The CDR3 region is CASSFSIGGAGGKDTQYF. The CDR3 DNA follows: TGTGCCAGCAGCTTCTCCATTGGTGGGGCGGGAGGAAAAGATACGCAGTATTTT.

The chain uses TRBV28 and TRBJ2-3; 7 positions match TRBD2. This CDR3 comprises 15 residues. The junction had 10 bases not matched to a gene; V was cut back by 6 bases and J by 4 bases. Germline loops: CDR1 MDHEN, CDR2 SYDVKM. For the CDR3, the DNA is TGTGCCAGCAGCTTCCGACTAGCATCGGCAGATACGCAGTATTTT. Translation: CASSFRLASADTQYF.

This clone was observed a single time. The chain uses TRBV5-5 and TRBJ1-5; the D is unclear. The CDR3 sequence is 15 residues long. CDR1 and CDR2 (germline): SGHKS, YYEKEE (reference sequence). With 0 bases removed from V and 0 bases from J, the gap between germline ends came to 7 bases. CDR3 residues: CASSLAAGSNQPQHF. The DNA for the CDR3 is TGTGCCAGCAGCTTGGCTGCAGGTAGCAATCAGCCCCAGCATTTT.

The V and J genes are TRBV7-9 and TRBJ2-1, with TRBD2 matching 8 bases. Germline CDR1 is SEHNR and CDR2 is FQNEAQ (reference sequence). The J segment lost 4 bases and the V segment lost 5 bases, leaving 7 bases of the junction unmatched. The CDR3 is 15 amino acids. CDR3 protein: CASSLTSGPYNEQFF. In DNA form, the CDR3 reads TGTGCCAGCAGCCTTACTAGCGGCCCATACAATGAGCAGTTCTTC.

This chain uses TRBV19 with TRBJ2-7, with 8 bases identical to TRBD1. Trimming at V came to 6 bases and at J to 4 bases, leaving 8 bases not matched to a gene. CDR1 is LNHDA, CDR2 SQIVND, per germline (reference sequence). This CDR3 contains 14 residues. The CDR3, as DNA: TGTGCCAGTAGCCCAGGGACAGGCGCTTACGAGCAGTACTTC. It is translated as CASSPGTGAYEQYF.

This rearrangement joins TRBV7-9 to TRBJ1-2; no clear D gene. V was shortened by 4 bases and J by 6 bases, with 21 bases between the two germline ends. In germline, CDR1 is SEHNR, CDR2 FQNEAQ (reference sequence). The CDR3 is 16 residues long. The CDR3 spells CASSSGGPGRGDGYTF. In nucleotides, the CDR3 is TGTGCCAGCAGCTCAGGTGGGCCGGGGAGAGGAGATGGCTACACCTTC. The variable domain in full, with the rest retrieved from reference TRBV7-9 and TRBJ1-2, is DTGVSQNPRHKITKRGQNVTFRCDPISEHNRLYWYRQTLGQGPEFLTYFQNEAQLEKSRLLSDRFSAERPKGSFSTLEIQRTEQGDSAMYLCASSSGGPGRGDGYTFGSGTRLTVV.

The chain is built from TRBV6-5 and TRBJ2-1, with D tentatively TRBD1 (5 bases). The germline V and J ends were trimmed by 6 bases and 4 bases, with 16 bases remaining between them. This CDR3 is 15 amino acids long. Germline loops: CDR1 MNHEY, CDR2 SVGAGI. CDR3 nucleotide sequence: TGTGCCAGCAGGAAGGGGCCAGGGCCTTACAATGAGCAGTTCTTC. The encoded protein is CASRKGPGPYNEQFF.

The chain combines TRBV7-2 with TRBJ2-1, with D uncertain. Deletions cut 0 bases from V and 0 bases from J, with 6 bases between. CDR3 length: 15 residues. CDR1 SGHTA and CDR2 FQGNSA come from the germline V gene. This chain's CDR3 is CASSLALGSYNEQFF. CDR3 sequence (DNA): TGTGCCAGCAGCTTAGCCCTCGGCTCCTACAATGAGCAGTTCTTC.

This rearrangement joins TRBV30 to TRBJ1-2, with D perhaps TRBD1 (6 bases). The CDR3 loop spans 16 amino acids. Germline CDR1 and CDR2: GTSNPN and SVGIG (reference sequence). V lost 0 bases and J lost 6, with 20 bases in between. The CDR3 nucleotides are TGTGCCTGGAGTGTAGTAAGGGGGGGGCAAGGTGATGGCTACACCTTC. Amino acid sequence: CAWSVVRGGQGDGYTF.

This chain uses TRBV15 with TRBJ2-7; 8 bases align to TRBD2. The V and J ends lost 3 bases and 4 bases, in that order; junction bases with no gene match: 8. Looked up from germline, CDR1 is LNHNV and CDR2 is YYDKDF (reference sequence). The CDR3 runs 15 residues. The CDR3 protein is CATSRPNGGEYEQYF. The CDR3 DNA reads TGTGCCACCAGCAGGCCTAACGGGGGGGAGTACGAGCAGTACTTC.

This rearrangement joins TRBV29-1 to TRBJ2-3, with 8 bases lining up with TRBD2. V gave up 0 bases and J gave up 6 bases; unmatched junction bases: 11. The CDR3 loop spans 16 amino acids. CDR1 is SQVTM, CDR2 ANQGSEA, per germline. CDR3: CSVEDPFAGRDDTQYF. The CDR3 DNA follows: TGCAGCGTTGAAGATCCCTTCGCCGGGAGGGATGATACGCAGTATTTT.

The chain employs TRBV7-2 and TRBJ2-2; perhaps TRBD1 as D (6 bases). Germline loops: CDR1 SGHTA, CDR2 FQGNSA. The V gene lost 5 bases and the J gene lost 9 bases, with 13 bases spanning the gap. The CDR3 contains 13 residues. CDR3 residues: CASSGQTLRELFF. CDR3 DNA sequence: TGTGCCAGCAGCGGACAGACCTTACGGGAGCTGTTTTTT.

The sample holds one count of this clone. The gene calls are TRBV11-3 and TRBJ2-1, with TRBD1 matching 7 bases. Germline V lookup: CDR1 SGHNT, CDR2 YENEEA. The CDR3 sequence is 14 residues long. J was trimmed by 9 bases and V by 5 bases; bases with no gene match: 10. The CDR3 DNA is TGTGCCAGCAGCCAATTGGTGACAGGGATTGAGCAGTTCTTC. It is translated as CASSQLVTGIEQFF. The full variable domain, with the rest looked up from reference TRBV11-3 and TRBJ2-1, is EAGVVQSPRYKIIEKKQPVAFWCNPISGHNTLYWYLQNLGQGPELLIRYENEEAVDDSQLPKDRFSAERLKGVDSTLKIQPAELGDSAVYLCASSQLVTGIEQFFGPGTRLTVL.

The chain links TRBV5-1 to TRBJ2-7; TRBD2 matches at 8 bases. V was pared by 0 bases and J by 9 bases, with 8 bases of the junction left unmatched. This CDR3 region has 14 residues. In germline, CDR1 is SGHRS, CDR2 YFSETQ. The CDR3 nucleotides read TGCGCCAGCAGCTTGGGACTAGCGTCGCTGGCGCAGTACTTC. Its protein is CASSLGLASLAQYF.

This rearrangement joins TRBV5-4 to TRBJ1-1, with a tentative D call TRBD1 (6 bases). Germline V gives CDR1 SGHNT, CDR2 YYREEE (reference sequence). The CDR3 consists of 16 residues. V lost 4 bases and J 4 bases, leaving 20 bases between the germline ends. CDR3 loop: CASSTGGNRDRTEAFF. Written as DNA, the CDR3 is TGTGCCAGCAGCACGGGGGGAAACAGGGATCGCACTGAAGCTTTCTTT.

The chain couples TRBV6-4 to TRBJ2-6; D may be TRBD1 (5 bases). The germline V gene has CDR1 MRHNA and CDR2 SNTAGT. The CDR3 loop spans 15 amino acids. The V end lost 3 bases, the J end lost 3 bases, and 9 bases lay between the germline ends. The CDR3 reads CASSERGGGANVLTF. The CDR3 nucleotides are TGTGCCAGCAGTGAAAGGGGTGGTGGGGCCAACGTCCTGACTTTC.

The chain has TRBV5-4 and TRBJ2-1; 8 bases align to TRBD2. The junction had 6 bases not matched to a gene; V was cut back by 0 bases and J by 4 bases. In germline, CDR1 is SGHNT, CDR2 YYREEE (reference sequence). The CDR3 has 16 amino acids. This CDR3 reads CASSLATGRDYNEQFF. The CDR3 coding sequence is TGTGCCAGCAGCTTGGCGACCGGGAGGGATTACAATGAGCAGTTCTTC.

The CDR3 here is CASGPGNYGYTF. CDR3 sequence (DNA): TGTGCTAGTGGTCCGGGAAACTATGGCTACACCTTC. The chain carries TRBV12-5 and TRBJ1-2, with no clear D. The germline V gene encodes CDR1 LGHNT and CDR2 FRNRAP. The CDR3 covers 12 residues. Between the trimmed V and J ends, which lost 5 bases and 2 bases, there was a span of 6 bases.

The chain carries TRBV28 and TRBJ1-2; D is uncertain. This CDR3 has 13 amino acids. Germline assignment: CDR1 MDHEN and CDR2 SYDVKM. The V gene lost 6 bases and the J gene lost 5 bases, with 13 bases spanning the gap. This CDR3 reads CASSPSDTYGYTF. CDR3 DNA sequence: TGTGCCAGCAGCCCCTCCGACACATATGGCTACACCTTC.

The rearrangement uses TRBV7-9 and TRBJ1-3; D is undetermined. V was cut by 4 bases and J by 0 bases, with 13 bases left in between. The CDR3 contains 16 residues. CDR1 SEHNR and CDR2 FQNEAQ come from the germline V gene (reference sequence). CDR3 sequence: CASSSVKRLSGNTIYF. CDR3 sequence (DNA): TGTGCCAGCAGCTCTGTAAAAAGACTCTCTGGAAACACCATATATTTT.

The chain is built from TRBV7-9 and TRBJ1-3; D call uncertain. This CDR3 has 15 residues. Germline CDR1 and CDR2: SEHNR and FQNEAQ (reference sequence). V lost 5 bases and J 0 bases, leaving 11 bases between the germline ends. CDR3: CASSLEVISGNTIYF. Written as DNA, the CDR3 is TGTGCCAGCAGCCTGGAGGTTATCTCTGGAAACACCATATATTTT.

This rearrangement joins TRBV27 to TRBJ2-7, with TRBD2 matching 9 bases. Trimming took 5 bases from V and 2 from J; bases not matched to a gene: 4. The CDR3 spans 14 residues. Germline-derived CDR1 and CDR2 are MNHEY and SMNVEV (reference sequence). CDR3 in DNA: TGTGCCAGCAGTAAGGGACTAGCCGCCTACGAGCAGTACTTC. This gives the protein CASSKGLAAYEQYF.

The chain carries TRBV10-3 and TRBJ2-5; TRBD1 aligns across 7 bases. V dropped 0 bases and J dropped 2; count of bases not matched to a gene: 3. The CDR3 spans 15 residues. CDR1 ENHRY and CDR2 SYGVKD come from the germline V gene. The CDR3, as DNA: TGTGCCATCAGTGAGTCGGGCAGGGGGCAAGAGACCCAGTACTTC. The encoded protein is CAISESGRGQETQYF.

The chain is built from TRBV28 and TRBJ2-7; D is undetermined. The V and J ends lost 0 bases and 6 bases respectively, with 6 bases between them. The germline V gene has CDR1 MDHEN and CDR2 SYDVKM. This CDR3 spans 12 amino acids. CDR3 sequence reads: CASSLWSREQYF. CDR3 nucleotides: TGTGCCAGCAGTTTATGGTCCCGCGAGCAGTACTTC.

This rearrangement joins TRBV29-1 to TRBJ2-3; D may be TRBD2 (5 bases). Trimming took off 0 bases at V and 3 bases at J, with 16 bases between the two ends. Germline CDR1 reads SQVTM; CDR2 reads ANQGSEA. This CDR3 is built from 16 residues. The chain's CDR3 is CSVEDPGRYETDTQYF. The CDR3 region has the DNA TGCAGCGTTGAAGATCCGGGAAGATATGAAACAGATACGCAGTATTTT.

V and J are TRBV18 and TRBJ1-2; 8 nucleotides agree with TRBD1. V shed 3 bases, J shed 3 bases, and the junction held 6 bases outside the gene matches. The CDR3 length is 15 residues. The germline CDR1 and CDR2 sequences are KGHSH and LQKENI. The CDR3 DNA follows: TGTGCCAGCTCACCTCTCCAGGGGGCGGACTATGGCTACACCTTC. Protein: CASSPLQGADYGYTF.